This TCR beta chain was obtained from a study of HIV-infected patients and healthy controls. Reverse transcription used 500 to 550 ng RNA and constant-region primers for alpha and beta. Each of the alpha and beta chains got its own library through chain-specific third strand synthesis with indices. TCRdb redid the calling of the 5' RACE reads with MiXCR, one entry per CDR3 protein. The sample has thousands of distinct CDR3 sequences; about 8.2% are singletons. No cell fractionation was done, so the repertoire covers all unsorted peripheral blood T cells. This clonotype showed up just once. A read error may account for a junction end that differs from germline. CDR3 size: 14 residues.

The source material was blood, sampled before antiretroviral therapy. This chain uses TRBV12-3 or TRBV12-4 with TRBJ2-7; 9 bases line up with TRBD2. The TCR originated in an adult with HIV infection. In DNA form, the CDR3 reads TGTGCCAGCAGCTTAGCGGGAGTCGTGGACGAGCAGTACTTC. This codes for CASSLAGVVDEQYF.